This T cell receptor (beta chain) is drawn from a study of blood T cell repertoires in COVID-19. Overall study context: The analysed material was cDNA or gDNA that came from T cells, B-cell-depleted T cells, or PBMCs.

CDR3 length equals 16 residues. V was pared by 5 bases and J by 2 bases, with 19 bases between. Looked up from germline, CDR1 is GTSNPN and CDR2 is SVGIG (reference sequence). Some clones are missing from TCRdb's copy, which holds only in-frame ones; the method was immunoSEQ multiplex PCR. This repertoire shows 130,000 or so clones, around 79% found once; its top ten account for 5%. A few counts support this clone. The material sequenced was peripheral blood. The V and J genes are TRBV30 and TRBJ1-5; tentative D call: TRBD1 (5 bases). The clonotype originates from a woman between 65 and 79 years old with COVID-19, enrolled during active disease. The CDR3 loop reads CAWGPGGVGGNQPQHF. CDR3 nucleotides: TGTGCCTGGGGCCCCGGGGGTGTGGGAGGCAATCAGCCCCAGCATTTT. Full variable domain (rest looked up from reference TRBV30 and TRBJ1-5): SQTIHQWPATLVQPVGSPLSLECTVEGTSNPNLYWYRQAAGRGLQLLFYSVGIGQISSEVPQNLSASRPQDRQFILSSKKLLLSDSGFYLCAWGPGGVGGNQPQHFGDGTRLSIL.